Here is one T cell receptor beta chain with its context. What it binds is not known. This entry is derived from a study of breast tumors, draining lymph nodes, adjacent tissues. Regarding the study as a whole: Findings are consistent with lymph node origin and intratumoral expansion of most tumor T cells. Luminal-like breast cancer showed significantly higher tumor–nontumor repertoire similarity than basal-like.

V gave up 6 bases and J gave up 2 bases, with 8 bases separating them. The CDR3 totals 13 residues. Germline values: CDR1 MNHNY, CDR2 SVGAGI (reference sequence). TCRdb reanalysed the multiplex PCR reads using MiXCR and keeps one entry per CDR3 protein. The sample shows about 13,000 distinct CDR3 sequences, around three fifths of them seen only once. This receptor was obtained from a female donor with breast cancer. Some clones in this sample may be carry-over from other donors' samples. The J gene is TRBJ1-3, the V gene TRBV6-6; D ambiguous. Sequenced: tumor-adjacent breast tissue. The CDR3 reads CASRAAAGNTIYF. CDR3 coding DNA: TGTGCCAGCAGGGCGGCAGCTGGAAACACCATATATTTT.